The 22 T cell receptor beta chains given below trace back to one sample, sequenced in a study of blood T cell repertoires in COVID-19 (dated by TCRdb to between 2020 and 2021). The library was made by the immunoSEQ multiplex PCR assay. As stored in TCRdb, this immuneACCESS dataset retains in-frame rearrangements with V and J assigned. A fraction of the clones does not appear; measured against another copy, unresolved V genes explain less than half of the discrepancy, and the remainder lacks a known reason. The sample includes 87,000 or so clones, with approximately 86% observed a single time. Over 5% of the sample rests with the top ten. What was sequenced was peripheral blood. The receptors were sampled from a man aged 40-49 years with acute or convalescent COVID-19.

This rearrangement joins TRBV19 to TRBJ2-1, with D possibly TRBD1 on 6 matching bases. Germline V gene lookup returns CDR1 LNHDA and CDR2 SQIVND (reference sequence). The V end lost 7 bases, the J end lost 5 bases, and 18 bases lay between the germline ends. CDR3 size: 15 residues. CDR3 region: CASIKTRQANNEQFF. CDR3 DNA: TGTGCCAGTATAAAGACACGACAGGCTAACAATGAGCAGTTCTTC.

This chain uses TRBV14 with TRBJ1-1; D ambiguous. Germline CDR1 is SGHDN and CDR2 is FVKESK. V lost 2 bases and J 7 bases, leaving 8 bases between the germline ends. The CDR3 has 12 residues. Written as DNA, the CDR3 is TGTGCCAGCAGCCAATTTCTGCGTGAAGCTTTCTTT. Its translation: CASSQFLREAFF. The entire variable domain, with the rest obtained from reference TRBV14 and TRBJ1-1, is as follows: EAGVTQFPSHSVIEKGQTVTLRCDPISGHDNLYWYRRVMGKEIKFLLHFVKESKQDESGMPNNRFLAERTGGTYSTLKVQPAELEDSGVYFCASSQFLREAFFGQGTRLTVV.

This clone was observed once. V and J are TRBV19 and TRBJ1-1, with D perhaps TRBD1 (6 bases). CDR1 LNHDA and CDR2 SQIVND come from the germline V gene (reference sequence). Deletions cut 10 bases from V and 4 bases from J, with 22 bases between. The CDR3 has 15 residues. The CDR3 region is CATTRGGADSTEAFF. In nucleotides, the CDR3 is TGTGCCACCACACGGGGGGGGGCTGATAGCACTGAAGCTTTCTTT.

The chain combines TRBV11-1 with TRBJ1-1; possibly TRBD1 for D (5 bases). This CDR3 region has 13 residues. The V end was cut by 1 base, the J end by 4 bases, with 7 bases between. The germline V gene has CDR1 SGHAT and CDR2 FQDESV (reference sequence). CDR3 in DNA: TGTGCCAGCAGCTTAGAAAGGGGCACTGAAGCTTTCTTT. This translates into CASSLERGTEAFF.

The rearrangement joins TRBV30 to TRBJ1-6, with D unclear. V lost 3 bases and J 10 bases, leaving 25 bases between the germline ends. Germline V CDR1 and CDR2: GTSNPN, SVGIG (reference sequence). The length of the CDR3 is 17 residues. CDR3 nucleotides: TGTGCCTGGAGAAGGGAGGGATCCATAGTGAGGAACTCACCCCTCCACTTT. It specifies CAWRREGSIVRNSPLHF.

CDR3 amino acids: CASSLVYSGGVSSTDTQYF. The DNA for the CDR3 is TGTGCCAGCAGCTTAGTCTATAGCGGGGGGGTATCTAGCACAGATACGCAGTATTTT. The V gene is TRBV7-6, the J gene TRBJ2-3; 11 nucleotides line up with TRBD2. Germline CDR1 is SGHVS and CDR2 is FNYEAQ. The length of the CDR3 is 19 residues. J gave up 0 bases and V 1 base, and 9 bases lay outside the gene matches.

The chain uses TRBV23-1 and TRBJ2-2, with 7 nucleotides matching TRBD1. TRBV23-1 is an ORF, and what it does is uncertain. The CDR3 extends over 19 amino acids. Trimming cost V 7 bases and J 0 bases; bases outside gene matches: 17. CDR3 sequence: CASTLWWFPGQPNTGELFF. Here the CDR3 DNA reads TGCGCCAGCACCCTCTGGTGGTTCCCGGGACAGCCGAACACCGGGGAGCTGTTTTTT.

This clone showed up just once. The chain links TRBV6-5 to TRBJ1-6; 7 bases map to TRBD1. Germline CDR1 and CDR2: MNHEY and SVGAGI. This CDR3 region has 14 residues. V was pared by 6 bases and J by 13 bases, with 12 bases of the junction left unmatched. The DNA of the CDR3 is TGTGCCAGCAGGTTCCGGGACAGTCTCTCCCCCCTCCACTTT. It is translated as CASRFRDSLSPLHF.

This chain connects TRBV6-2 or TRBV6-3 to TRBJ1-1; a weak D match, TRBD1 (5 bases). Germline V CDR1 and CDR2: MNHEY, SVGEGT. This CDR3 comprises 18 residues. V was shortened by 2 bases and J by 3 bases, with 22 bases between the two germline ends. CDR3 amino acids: CASSYDREISHGYTEAFF. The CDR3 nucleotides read TGTGCCAGCAGTTACGACAGAGAGATATCACATGGGTACACTGAAGCTTTCTTT.

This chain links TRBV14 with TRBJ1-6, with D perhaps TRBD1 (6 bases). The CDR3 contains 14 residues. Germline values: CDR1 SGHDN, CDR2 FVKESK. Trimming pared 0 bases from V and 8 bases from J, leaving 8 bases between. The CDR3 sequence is CASSQDRGYSPLHF. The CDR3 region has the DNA TGTGCCAGCAGCCAAGACAGGGGTTATTCACCCCTCCACTTT.

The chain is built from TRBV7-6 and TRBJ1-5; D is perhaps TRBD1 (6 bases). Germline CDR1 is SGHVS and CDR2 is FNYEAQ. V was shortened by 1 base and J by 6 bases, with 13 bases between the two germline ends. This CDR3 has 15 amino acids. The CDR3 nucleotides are TGTGCCAGCAGCTTAGTAGGGGGTTTCGGTCAGCCCCAGCATTTT. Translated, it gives CASSLVGGFGQPQHF.

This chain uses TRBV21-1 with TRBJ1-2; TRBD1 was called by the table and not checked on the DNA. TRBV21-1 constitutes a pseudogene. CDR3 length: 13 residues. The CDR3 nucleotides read TGTGCCAGCAGCAAAGGGAAGGGGAAGGGCTACACCTTC. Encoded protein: CASSKGKGKGYTF.

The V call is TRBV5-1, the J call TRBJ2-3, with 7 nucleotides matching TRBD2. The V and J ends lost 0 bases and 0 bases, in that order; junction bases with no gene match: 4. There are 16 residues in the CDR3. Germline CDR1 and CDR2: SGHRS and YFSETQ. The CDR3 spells CASSLGSSGSTDTQYF. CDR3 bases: TGCGCCAGCAGCTTGGGTAGTAGCGGGAGCACAGATACGCAGTATTTT.

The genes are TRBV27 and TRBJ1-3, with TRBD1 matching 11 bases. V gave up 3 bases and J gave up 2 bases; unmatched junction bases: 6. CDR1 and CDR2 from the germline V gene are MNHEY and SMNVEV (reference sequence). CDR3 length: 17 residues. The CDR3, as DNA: TGTGCCAGCAGTTTCCGTGGACAGGGGGCCCCTGGAAACACCATATATTTT. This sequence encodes CASSFRGQGAPGNTIYF.

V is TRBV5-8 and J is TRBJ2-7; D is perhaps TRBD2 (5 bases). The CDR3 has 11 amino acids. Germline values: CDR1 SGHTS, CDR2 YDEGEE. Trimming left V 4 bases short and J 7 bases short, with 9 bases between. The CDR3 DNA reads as TGTGCCAGCAGCCACACGGGAGAGCAGTACTTC. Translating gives CASSHTGEQYF.

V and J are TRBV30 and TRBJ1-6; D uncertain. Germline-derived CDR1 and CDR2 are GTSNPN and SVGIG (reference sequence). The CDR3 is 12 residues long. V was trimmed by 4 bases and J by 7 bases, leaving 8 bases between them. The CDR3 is CAWNEGNSPLHF. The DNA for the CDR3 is TGTGCCTGGAACGAGGGAAATTCACCCCTCCACTTT.

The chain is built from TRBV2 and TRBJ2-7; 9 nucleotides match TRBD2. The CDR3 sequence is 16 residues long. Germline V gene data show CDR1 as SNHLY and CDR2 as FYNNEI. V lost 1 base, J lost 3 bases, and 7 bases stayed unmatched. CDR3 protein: CASSEVILAGHYEQYF. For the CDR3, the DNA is TGTGCCAGCAGTGAAGTTATTCTAGCGGGGCACTACGAGCAGTACTTC.

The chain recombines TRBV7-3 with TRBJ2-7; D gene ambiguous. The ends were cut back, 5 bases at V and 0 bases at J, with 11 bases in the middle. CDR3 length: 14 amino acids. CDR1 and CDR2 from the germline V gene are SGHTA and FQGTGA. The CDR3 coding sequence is TGTGCCAGCAGCGTGACATCAGACTCCTACGAGCAGTACTTC. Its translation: CASSVTSDSYEQYF.

Here the CDR3 reads CASSYDRGLLDSGANVLTF. For the CDR3, the DNA is TGTGCCAGCAGCTACGACAGGGGGCTCCTTGACTCTGGGGCCAACGTCCTGACTTTC. The gene calls are TRBV5-4 and TRBJ2-6, with 10 bases fitting TRBD1. V lost 3 bases and J lost 0; bases outside the gene matches: 9. Looked up from germline, CDR1 is SGHNT and CDR2 is YYREEE (reference sequence). There are 19 residues in the CDR3.

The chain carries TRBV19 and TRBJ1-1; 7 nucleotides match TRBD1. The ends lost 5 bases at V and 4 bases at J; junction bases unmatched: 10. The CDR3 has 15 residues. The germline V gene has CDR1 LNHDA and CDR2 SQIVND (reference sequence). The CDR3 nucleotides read TGTGCCAGTAGTGTCACAGGGGCCCTGGGCACTGAAGCTTTCTTT. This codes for CASSVTGALGTEAFF. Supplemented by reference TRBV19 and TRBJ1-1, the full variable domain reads DGGITQSPKYLFRKEGQNVTLSCEQNLNHDAMYWYRQDPGQGLRLIYYSQIVNDFQKGDIAEGYSVSREKKESFPLTVTSAQKNPTAFYLCASSVTGALGTEAFFGQGTRLTVV.

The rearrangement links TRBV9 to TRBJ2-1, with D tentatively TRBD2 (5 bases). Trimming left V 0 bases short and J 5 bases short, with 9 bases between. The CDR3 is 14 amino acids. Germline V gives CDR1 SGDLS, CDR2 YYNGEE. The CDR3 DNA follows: TGTGCCAGCAGCGTAGGGCCCGGGAACAATGAGCAGTTCTTC. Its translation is CASSVGPGNNEQFF.

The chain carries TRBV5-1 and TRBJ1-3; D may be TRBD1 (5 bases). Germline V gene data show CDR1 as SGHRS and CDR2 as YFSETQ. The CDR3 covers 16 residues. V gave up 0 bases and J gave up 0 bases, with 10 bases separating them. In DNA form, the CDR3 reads TGCGCCAGCAGCTTGGTGGGGCCTAACTCTGGAAACACCATATATTTT. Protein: CASSLVGPNSGNTIYF.